Below are 32 T cell receptor beta chains sequenced from a single sample in a study of CD8+ T cells in alopecia areata. Extracted RNA was reverse transcribed into cDNA, the sequencing template. This table comes from immunoSEQ multiplex PCR, and its TCRdb copy is limited to in-frame clones, with some not included. The table includes roughly 190,000 clones, more than 55% detected once. The treatment denotes: oral pan-JAK inhibitor, 5-10 mg twice daily. Source: CD4+ T cells sorted from blood, taken around week 50, from a patient treated with tofacitinib. Source of these receptors: a human donor with alopecia areata.

This sequence joins TRBV29-1 and TRBJ1-4; D uncertain. The germline V and J ends were trimmed by 5 bases and 8 bases, with 12 bases remaining between them. Germline-derived CDR1 and CDR2 are SQVTM and ANQGSEA. The CDR3 runs 12 residues. The CDR3 nucleotides are TGCAGCGTTTCAGCCGAGGAAGAAAAACTGTTTTTT. Amino acid sequence: CSVSAEEEKLFF.

The chain is built from TRBV29-1 and TRBJ2-3; D perhaps matches TRBD2 (5 bases). V lost 5 bases, J lost 2 bases, and 14 bases lay in between. The CDR3 runs 14 residues. Germline V lookup: CDR1 SQVTM, CDR2 ANQGSEA. CDR3 sequence (DNA): TGCAGCGTTTTACGAGGGCCCAACACAGATACGCAGTATTTT. Its translation: CSVLRGPNTDTQYF.

This rearrangement joins TRBV15 to TRBJ2-3; 7 nucleotides agree with TRBD1. The CDR3 is made up of 16 amino acids. V shed 5 bases and J 4 bases; nucleotides not matched to a gene: 12. Germline V gene data show CDR1 as LNHNV and CDR2 as YYDKDF (reference sequence). The DNA of the CDR3 is TGTGCCACCAGCCCCCGCCAGGGGGTTGAGGCAGATACGCAGTATTTT. Its translation: CATSPRQGVEADTQYF.

This clone was picked up one time. This chain joins TRBV28 and TRBJ2-7; possibly TRBD1 for D (6 bases). This CDR3 is built from 12 residues. CDR1 is MDHEN, CDR2 SYDVKM, per germline. V gave up 7 bases and J gave up 3 bases, with 10 bases separating them. The CDR3 region is CASKQTGYEQYF. The CDR3 DNA follows: TGTGCCAGCAAGCAGACAGGCTACGAGCAGTACTTC. Complete variable domain (other parts from reference TRBV28 and TRBJ2-7): DVKVTQSSRYLVKRTGEKVFLECVQDMDHENMFWYRQDPGLGLRLIYFSYDVKMKEKGDIPEGYSVSREKKERFSLILESASTNQTSMYLCASKQTGYEQYFGPGTRLTVT.

The rearrangement uses TRBV29-1 and TRBJ2-7, with D hard to call. The V gene's germline CDR1 is SQVTM and CDR2 ANQGSEA. V lost 5 bases to trimming and J lost 1 base, with 6 bases between them. The CDR3 consists of 11 residues. DNA of the CDR3: TGCAGCGTTACTGGATCCTACGAGCAGTACTTC. As protein: CSVTGSYEQYF.

The chain carries TRBV6-4 and TRBJ1-4; 7 bases align to TRBD1. In germline, CDR1 is MRHNA, CDR2 SNTAGT. The CDR3 runs 13 residues. V shed 10 bases, J shed 6 bases, and the junction held 8 bases outside the gene matches. CDR3 sequence reads: CAIPGQTDEKLFF. The CDR3 bases are TGTGCCATACCGGGACAGACGGATGAAAAACTGTTTTTT.

V gene TRBV5-1 combines with J gene TRBJ2-2, with 10 bases fitting TRBD2. The CDR3 extends over 19 amino acids. The V gene end was trimmed by 0 bases and the J gene end by 0 bases; junction bases not matched to a gene: 8. Germline CDR1 is SGHRS and CDR2 is YFSETQ. The DNA of the CDR3 is TGCGCCAGCAGCTTGGCCGGGCTAGCGGGGGCCACGAACACCGGGGAGCTGTTTTTT. Its translation: CASSLAGLAGATNTGELFF.

Notes on this clone: Different DNA sequences within this sample yield the same CDR3. The chain combines TRBV9 with TRBJ1-6; D remains unclear. The germline V and J ends were trimmed by 0 bases and 10 bases, with 5 bases remaining between them. The CDR3 has 12 amino acids. In germline, CDR1 is SGDLS, CDR2 YYNGEE. Here the CDR3 DNA reads TGTGCCAGCAGCGTAGAAGGATCACCCCTCCACTTT. It is translated as CASSVEGSPLHF.

The V gene is TRBV29-1, the J gene TRBJ1-2; 9 nucleotides agree with TRBD1. CDR1 SQVTM and CDR2 ANQGSEA come from the germline V gene. The ends lost 6 bases at V and 7 bases at J; junction bases unmatched: 12. The CDR3 covers 14 residues. CDR3 region: CSVGLLQGASGYTF. The CDR3 DNA reads TGCAGCGTGGGGCTATTACAGGGGGCTAGTGGCTACACCTTC.

The rearrangement links TRBV30 to TRBJ1-3; no reliable D call. The germline gives CDR1 GTSNPN, CDR2 SVGIG (reference sequence). The length of the CDR3 is 14 residues. V lost 4 bases, J lost 1 base, and 11 bases lay in between. Here the CDR3 reads CAWTAMLSGNTIYF. Written as DNA, the CDR3 is TGTGCCTGGACCGCGATGTTGTCTGGAAACACCATATATTTT.

The rearrangement joins TRBV4-3 to TRBJ2-6; D may match TRBD1 or TRBD2 (5 bases each). The V gene lost 5 bases and the J gene lost 0 bases, with 14 bases spanning the gap. CDR3 length: 17 amino acids. Germline values: CDR1 LGHNA, CDR2 YSLEER. CDR3 sequence reads: CASSSLGAISGANVLTF. The CDR3 nucleotides read TGCGCCAGCAGCTCCCTCGGGGCTATCTCTGGGGCCAACGTCCTGACTTTC.

This clone has just a few counts. Additional DNA sequences in this sample encode the identical CDR3. The V and J genes are TRBV20-1 and TRBJ2-1; perhaps TRBD2 as D (5 bases). The germline CDR1 and CDR2 sequences are DFQATT and SNEGSKA (reference sequence). Between the trimmed V and J ends, which lost 4 bases and 6 bases, there was a span of 7 bases. CDR3 length: 11 amino acids. CDR3 protein: CSATTSNEQFF. The CDR3, as DNA: TGCAGTGCTACCACTAGCAATGAGCAGTTCTTC.

V and J are TRBV11-3 and TRBJ2-7; TRBD1 might be the D (6 bases). This CDR3 region has 14 residues. Germline V lookup: CDR1 SGHNT, CDR2 YENEEA. V lost 3 bases and J 3 bases, leaving 12 bases between the germline ends. The CDR3 bases are TGTGCCAGCAGCTTCCCCGGGACAAACTACGAGCAGTACTTC. Its protein product is CASSFPGTNYEQYF. Looking up the rest from reference TRBV11-3 and TRBJ2-7 gives the full variable domain: EAGVVQSPRYKIIEKKQPVAFWCNPISGHNTLYWYLQNLGQGPELLIRYENEEAVDDSQLPKDRFSAERLKGVDSTLKIQPAELGDSAVYLCASSFPGTNYEQYFGPGTRLTVT.

The table lists this clone with a few counts. V and J are TRBV2 and TRBJ2-3, with a tentative D call TRBD2 (6 bases). V was shortened by 6 bases and J by 8 bases, with 21 bases between the two germline ends. CDR3 size: 15 residues. Per germline, CDR1 SNHLY and CDR2 FYNNEI. The DNA for the CDR3 is TGTGCCAGCAGGAGGGAGGCGGGGTCCGGCAGTACGCAGTATTTT. Its protein is CASRREAGSGSTQYF.

The V call is TRBV7-2, the J call TRBJ1-2; tentative D call: TRBD1 (5 bases). Germline-derived CDR1 and CDR2 are SGHTA and FQGNSA. V dropped 1 base and J dropped 4 bases, with 10 bases sitting between them. The CDR3 runs 14 residues. In DNA form, the CDR3 reads TGTGCCAGCAGCTTAGATGGGGGTGTCTATGGCTACACCTTC. Amino acid sequence: CASSLDGGVYGYTF.

The J gene is TRBJ2-7, the V gene TRBV11-3; D may be TRBD2 (5 bases). The CDR3 covers 14 residues. Germline CDR1 SGHNT, CDR2 YENEEA. V was clipped by 0 bases and J by 3 bases, with 9 bases between them. CDR3 residues: CASSLDPSSYEQYF. The CDR3 nucleotides read TGTGCCAGCAGCTTAGATCCTAGCAGCTACGAGCAGTACTTC. Variable domain in full (rest from reference TRBV11-3 and TRBJ2-7): EAGVVQSPRYKIIEKKQPVAFWCNPISGHNTLYWYLQNLGQGPELLIRYENEEAVDDSQLPKDRFSAERLKGVDSTLKIQPAELGDSAVYLCASSLDPSSYEQYFGPGTRLTVT.

V is TRBV5-1 and J is TRBJ1-1; 7 bases are a match to TRBD1. The CDR3 is 13 residues long. Germline V gene lookup returns CDR1 SGHRS and CDR2 YFSETQ. Unmatched junction bases numbered 7, after V lost 4 bases and J lost 7 bases. In nucleotides, the CDR3 is TGCGCCAGCAGCGTTGGGACAGACCGTGAAGCTTTCTTT. This codes for CASSVGTDREAFF.

The chain joins TRBV10-3 to TRBJ1-1, with a possible D match to TRBD1 (5 bases). V lost 10 bases to trimming and J lost 3 bases, with 12 bases between them. The germline V gene encodes CDR1 ENHRY and CDR2 SYGVKD. This CDR3 comprises 12 residues. CDR3 sequence (DNA): TGTGCCACTCATGACAGCGACACTGAAGCTTTCTTT. Translating it yields CATHDSDTEAFF.

This sequence joins TRBV15 and TRBJ1-2; D possibly corresponds to TRBD1 (5 bases). The germline gives CDR1 LNHNV, CDR2 YYDKDF (reference sequence). V was shortened by 3 bases and J by 7 bases, with 21 bases between the two germline ends. CDR3 size: 16 residues. The CDR3 bases are TGTGCCACCAGCAGCCCTGGACGGGACCCTATGGGTGGCTACACCTTC. It yields the protein CATSSPGRDPMGGYTF.

This clone has only a few counts. The chain is built from TRBV30 and TRBJ1-2; D gene uncertain. Germline lookup yields CDR1 GTSNPN and CDR2 SVGIG (reference sequence). This CDR3 spans 11 amino acids. V was pared by 3 bases and J by 7 bases, with 9 bases between. This CDR3 is CAWRSVAGYTF. DNA for the CDR3: TGTGCCTGGAGGTCGGTGGCTGGCTACACCTTC.

The chain has TRBV30 and TRBJ1-1, with TRBD1 matching over 7 bases. CDR1 and CDR2 (germline): GTSNPN, SVGIG (reference sequence). The CDR3 totals 14 residues. V was pared by 7 bases and J by 4 bases, with 12 bases of the junction left unmatched. Here the CDR3 DNA reads TGTGCCTTGGACAGGTCAATTGGCGGCACTGAAGCTTTCTTT. Translating gives CALDRSIGGTEAFF.

The chain combines TRBV9 with TRBJ1-5, with D tentatively TRBD1 (5 bases). Trimming cost V 4 bases and J 3 bases, with 11 bases left between them. Per the germline V gene, CDR1 is SGDLS and CDR2 is YYNGEE. The CDR3 consists of 14 residues. CDR3 bases: TGTGCCAGCAGCCCCCAGGGATTCAATCAGCCCCAGCATTTT. Amino acids: CASSPQGFNQPQHF. The whole variable domain, remainder taken from reference TRBV9 and TRBJ1-5, is DSGVTQTPKHLITATGQRVTLRCSPRSGDLSVYWYQQSLDQGLQFLIQYYNGEERAKGNILERFSAQQFPDLHSELNLSSLELGDSALYFCASSPQGFNQPQHFGDGTRLSIL.

The table lists this clone with a few counts. The V and J genes are TRBV29-1 and TRBJ2-7; TRBD1 might be the D (6 bases). Germline CDR1 reads SQVTM; CDR2 reads ANQGSEA. Trimming removed 6 bases at V and 0 bases at J, with 15 bases between. The CDR3 is 14 amino acids. This CDR3 is CSVPGQTNSYEQYF. In DNA, the CDR3 is TGCAGCGTACCTGGACAGACAAACTCCTACGAGCAGTACTTC.

The chain recombines TRBV7-8 with TRBJ2-3, with no clear D. Germline loops: CDR1 SGHVS, CDR2 FQNEAQ. The CDR3 is made up of 11 amino acids. V dropped 2 bases and J dropped 6 bases, with 3 bases sitting between them. The CDR3: CASSLMDTQYF. The DNA for the CDR3 is TGTGCCAGCAGCTTAATGGATACGCAGTATTTT.

J is TRBJ1-2 and V is TRBV7-9; maybe TRBD1 (5 bases). V was trimmed by 1 base and J by 4 bases, leaving 16 bases between them. CDR3 length equals 16 residues. From germline, CDR1 is SEHNR and CDR2 FQNEAQ (reference sequence). The CDR3 sequence is CASSLGAMGRPYGYTF. The CDR3, as DNA: TGTGCCAGCAGCTTAGGGGCCATGGGACGGCCCTATGGCTACACCTTC.

This chain connects TRBV20-1 to TRBJ2-3; D may be TRBD2 (5 bases). The CDR3 runs 11 residues. CDR1 DFQATT and CDR2 SNEGSKA come from the germline V gene (reference sequence). V was pared by 3 bases and J by 5 bases, with 6 bases between. CDR3 sequence (DNA): TGCAGTGCTAGGAGGGAAGATACGCAGTATTTT. Translated: CSARREDTQYF.

J is TRBJ1-4 and V is TRBV9; no reliable D call. CDR1 and CDR2 from the germline V gene are SGDLS and YYNGEE. The CDR3 length is 12 residues. Trimming removed 4 bases from V and 8 bases from J, with 9 bases in between. CDR3 nucleotide sequence: TGTGCCAGCAGCCGTAAGGACGAAAAACTGTTTTTT. Its translation is CASSRKDEKLFF.

On this clone: This CDR3 is also generated by other DNA sequences in the sample. The rearrangement uses TRBV29-1 and TRBJ2-3, with D perhaps TRBD2 (5 bases). The V end lost 5 bases, the J end lost 1 base, and 7 bases lay between the germline ends. This CDR3 contains 12 residues. Germline CDR1 reads SQVTM; CDR2 reads ANQGSEA. Written as DNA, the CDR3 is TGCAGCGTTTCCGGGGGCACAGATACGCAGTATTTT. Translated, it gives CSVSGGTDTQYF.

This clone showed up just a few times. The V gene is TRBV5-1, the J gene TRBJ2-2; D remains ambiguous. CDR1 SGHRS and CDR2 YFSETQ come from the germline V gene. CDR3 size: 17 residues. Deletions cut 0 bases from V and 3 bases from J, with 15 bases between. As DNA, the CDR3 is TGCGCCAGCAGCTTGGACAAGGTGGCTAGAGACACCGGGGAGCTGTTTTTT. This gives the protein CASSLDKVARDTGELFF.

V and J are TRBV29-1 and TRBJ1-1, with 8 bases lining up with TRBD1. CDR3 length: 12 residues. Germline trimming cut 8 bases from V and 4 bases from J; bases unmatched to any gene: 6. Germline V gene lookup returns CDR1 SQVTM and CDR2 ANQGSEA. This CDR3 is CSQTGAPTEAFF. DNA of the CDR3: TGCAGCCAGACAGGGGCTCCCACTGAAGCTTTCTTT. The complete variable domain, with remaining parts taken from reference TRBV29-1 and TRBJ1-1, reads SAVISQKPSRDICQRGTSLTIQCQVDSQVTMMFWYRQQPGQSLTLIATANQGSEATYESGFVIDKFPISRPNLTFSTLTVSNMSPEDSSIYLCSQTGAPTEAFFGQGTRLTVV.

The gene calls are TRBV7-2 and TRBJ2-3; 10 nucleotides match TRBD2. Germline loops: CDR1 SGHTA, CDR2 FQGNSA. Losses at the gene ends were 7 bases for V and 3 bases for J; bases not matched to a gene: 7. This CDR3 region has 15 residues. Here the CDR3 reads CASTLTSGVTDTQYF. CDR3 nucleotides: TGTGCCAGCACGCTAACTAGCGGGGTTACAGATACGCAGTATTTT.

CDR3 in DNA: TGTGCCACAGGGACAGGGGGCAGGGACGAGCAGTACTTC. This codes for CATGTGGRDEQYF. The chain carries TRBV15 and TRBJ2-7; 12 bases map to TRBD1. Germline V gene lookup returns CDR1 LNHNV and CDR2 YYDKDF (reference sequence). V dropped 9 bases and J dropped 5; count of bases not matched to a gene: 5. The CDR3 spans 13 residues.